The clone carrying this T cell receptor beta chain was seen a handful of times. Germline V gene data show CDR1 as MGHDK and CDR2 as SYGVNS. The CDR3 spans 14 residues. The V end lost 1 base, the J end lost 9 bases, and 15 bases lay between the germline ends. Sequencing was performed with immunoSEQ multiplex PCR; in TCRdb, only in-frame clones are kept and a portion is missing. The repertoire holds some 900,000 clones, with approximately 80% as singletons. The data derive from a study of shared clonotypes between healthy human individuals. This receptor was obtained from a young man in good health. Sequencing was carried out using memory CD4+ T cells sorted from blood. The subset is: CD45RA-negative fraction. This chain links TRBV25-1 with TRBJ1-2; weak D call: TRBD1 (6 bases). CDR3 in amino acids: CASSELGPTGRYTF. Written as DNA, the CDR3 is TGTGCCAGCAGTGAATTGGGGCCCACAGGGCGCTACACCTTC.